The T cell receptor beta chain described here comes from a study of cytomegalovirus exposure and HLA in healthy donors. Germline V gene sequence: CDR1 MNHEY, CDR2 SVGAGI. Trimming cost V 2 bases and J 5 bases; bases outside gene matches: 8. The CDR3 length is 15 residues. The PCR had 60 Vbeta and 13 Jbeta primers. The method was immunoSEQ multiplex PCR; TCRdb's version includes in-frame clones alone and lacks a portion of them. Here the sample spans 150,000 to 200,000 clones, over 60% being singletons. Overall study results and limits: Upon later analysis, HLA-associated TCR beta chains proved more clonally expanded than other, equally common chains.

To note about this clone: Its antigen is unidentified.

V and J are TRBV6-5 and TRBJ1-1, with 7 bases matching TRBD1. Sequencing used PBMCs. The clonotype was recovered from a woman aged 45 to 65 in good health and CMV-seropositive. The CDR3, as DNA: TGTGCCAGCAGTTACAGCCAGGGGGTTCGGACTGAAGCTTTCTTT. Its translation is CASSYSQGVRTEAFF.